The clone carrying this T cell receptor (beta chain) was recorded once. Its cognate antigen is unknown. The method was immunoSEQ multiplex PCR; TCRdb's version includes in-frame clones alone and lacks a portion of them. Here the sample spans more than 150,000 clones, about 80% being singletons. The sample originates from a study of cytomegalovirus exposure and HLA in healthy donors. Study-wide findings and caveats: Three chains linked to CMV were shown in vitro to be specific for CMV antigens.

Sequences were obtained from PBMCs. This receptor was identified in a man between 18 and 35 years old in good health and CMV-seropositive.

CDR3 nucleotide sequence: TGCGCCAGCAGCCAAGAGTGGGGGGAGGATCCTTTGGCTGGGGCCAACGTCCTGACTTTC. It translates to CASSQEWGEDPLAGANVLTF. The rearrangement uses TRBV4-1 and TRBJ2-6; TRBD2 might be the D (6 bases). CDR3 length equals 20 residues. Germline CDR1 and CDR2: MGHRA and YSYEKL. V lost 0 bases, J lost 2 bases, and 20 bases lay in between.